The 28 T cell receptor beta chains presented below share a single source sample, sequenced in a study of cytomegalovirus exposure and HLA in healthy donors (dated by TCRdb to about 2017). Libraries came from the immunoSEQ multiplex PCR assay. For the multiplex PCR, a mixture combining 60 forward primers for TCR Vbeta segments and 13 reverse primers for TCR Jbeta segments was used. TCRdb stores this immuneACCESS table with in-frame sequences only. Part of the clones is absent; in the studies checked, under half of the shortfall reflects unresolved V genes, and no reason is known for the rest. The sample table lists around 130,000 clones, more than 65% of them with a count of one. Of the sample, 1.5% is held by the ten largest clones. The sample consisted of PBMCs. These receptors came from a woman under 30 in good health and CMV-seronegative.

The chain recombines TRBV19 with TRBJ1-1; tentative D call: TRBD1 (5 bases). The germline V gene has CDR1 LNHDA and CDR2 SQIVND (reference sequence). V lost 7 bases and J 6 bases, leaving 21 bases between the germline ends. There are 15 residues in the CDR3. CDR3 DNA sequence: TGTGCCAGTAATAGAAGGAGGGACCAAACGCCTGAAGCTTTCTTT. Translation gives CASNRRRDQTPEAFF. Full variable domain (rest looked up from reference TRBV19 and TRBJ1-1): DGGITQSPKYLFRKEGQNVTLSCEQNLNHDAMYWYRQDPGQGLRLIYYSQIVNDFQKGDIAEGYSVSREKKESFPLTVTSAQKNPTAFYLCASNRRRDQTPEAFFGQGTRLTVV.

This clone was found a few times. This chain connects TRBV5-1 to TRBJ2-7; perhaps TRBD1 as D (7 bases). The V end lost 0 bases, the J end lost 7 bases, and 14 bases lay between the germline ends. The CDR3 totals 14 residues. From germline, CDR1 is SGHRS and CDR2 YFSETQ. CDR3 nucleotides: TGCGCCAGCAGCTTGGCACAGGGGACTCTGGAGCAGTACTTC. This gives the protein CASSLAQGTLEQYF.

This clone is a singleton in its sample. This chain connects TRBV6-4 to TRBJ2-2; 7 nucleotides match TRBD1. Germline lookup yields CDR1 MRHNA and CDR2 SNTAGT. This CDR3 spans 14 amino acids. After removal of 4 bases from V and 4 bases from J, the junction contained 3 bases not matched to a gene. The CDR3 region is CASSVEGATGELFF. CDR3 coding DNA: TGTGCCAGCAGTGTAGAGGGGGCCACCGGGGAGCTGTTTTTT.

V and J are TRBV19 and TRBJ1-1, with TRBD1 matching over 7 bases. V lost 0 bases to trimming and J lost 3 bases; unmatched junction nucleotides: 4. The germline CDR1 and CDR2 sequences are LNHDA and SQIVND (reference sequence). This CDR3 is 15 amino acids long. The CDR3 nucleotides are TGTGCCAGTAGTATAGACAGGGGGGATGACACTGAAGCTTTCTTT. Its translation is CASSIDRGDDTEAFF.

The rearrangement joins TRBV5-5 to TRBJ1-6; no clear D. The CDR3 runs to 16 residues. Per germline, CDR1 SGHKS and CDR2 YYEKEE (reference sequence). The V end was cut by 4 bases, the J end by 0 bases, with 11 bases between. CDR3 amino acids: CASSEVLSSYNSPLHF. CDR3 DNA: TGTGCCAGCAGCGAGGTCTTGAGCTCCTATAATTCACCCCTCCACTTT.

The sample holds a few counts of this clone. The chain uses TRBV29-1 and TRBJ1-1, with 9 bases that match TRBD1. Germline V lookup: CDR1 SQVTM, CDR2 ANQGSEA. The V gene end was trimmed by 6 bases and the J gene end by 1 base; junction bases not matched to a gene: 0. CDR3 length equals 12 residues. CDR3 protein: CSVDRGNTEAFF. CDR3 sequence (DNA): TGCAGCGTGGACAGGGGGAACACTGAAGCTTTCTTT. The variable domain in full, with the rest retrieved from reference TRBV29-1 and TRBJ1-1, is SAVISQKPSRDICQRGTSLTIQCQVDSQVTMMFWYRQQPGQSLTLIATANQGSEATYESGFVIDKFPISRPNLTFSTLTVSNMSPEDSSIYLCSVDRGNTEAFFGQGTRLTVV.

J is TRBJ2-5 and V is TRBV7-6; TRBD2 is a possible D gene (6 bases). The better agreement between TRBJ2-7 and the DNA end casts doubt on the J call. From germline, CDR1 is SGHVS and CDR2 FNYEAQ. The CDR3 totals 15 residues. The CDR3 bases are TGTGCCAGCAGCTCCGAAGGAGGGCGTGCCTACGAGCAGTACTTC. Amino acid sequence: CASSSEGGRAYEQYF.

This chain uses TRBV30 with TRBJ1-1; D may be TRBD1 (6 bases). The V gene lost 4 bases and the J gene lost 4 bases, with 16 bases spanning the gap. The CDR3 has 14 amino acids. Germline V gives CDR1 GTSNPN, CDR2 SVGIG (reference sequence). In DNA form, the CDR3 reads TGTGCCTGGATAGCCTGGGGGGGCGGCACTGAAGCTTTCTTT. Translation: CAWIAWGGGTEAFF.

J is TRBJ2-6 and V is TRBV27; possibly TRBD1 for D (6 bases). The CDR3 spans 18 residues. Trimming removed 6 bases at V and 0 bases at J, with 18 bases between. Germline assignment: CDR1 MNHEY and CDR2 SMNVEV (reference sequence). This CDR3 reads CASRLQGRALSGANVLTF. The CDR3 nucleotides are TGTGCCAGCAGATTACAGGGTCGGGCCCTCTCTGGGGCCAACGTCCTGACTTTC.

This chain connects TRBV5-4 to TRBJ2-7, with 7 bases that match TRBD1. Per the germline V gene, CDR1 is SGHNT and CDR2 is YYREEE (reference sequence). V shed 3 bases and J 4 bases; nucleotides not matched to a gene: 10. The CDR3 spans 15 residues. The CDR3 coding sequence is TGTGCCAGCAGCTCCCCCGTGACAGGGAAGTACGAGCAGTACTTC. It specifies CASSSPVTGKYEQYF.

J is TRBJ2-1 and V is TRBV2; D perhaps matches TRBD1 (6 bases). V was pared by 6 bases and J by 0 bases, with 12 bases between. The CDR3 runs to 15 residues. Germline V gene data show CDR1 as SNHLY and CDR2 as FYNNEI. The chain's CDR3 is CASRRDTSSYNEQFF. The CDR3 nucleotides read TGTGCCAGCAGGAGGGACACGAGCTCCTACAATGAGCAGTTCTTC. Filled out from reference TRBV2 and TRBJ2-1, the complete variable domain reads EPEVTQTPSHQVTQMGQEVILRCVPISNHLYFYWYRQILGQKVEFLVSFYNNEISEKSEIFDDQFSVERPDGSNFTLKIRSTKLEDSAMYFCASRRDTSSYNEQFFGPGTRLTVL.

This rearrangement joins TRBV7-9 to TRBJ1-5; D is perhaps TRBD1 (6 bases). Trimming took off 0 bases at V and 0 bases at J, with 6 bases between the two ends. The CDR3 loop spans 15 amino acids. In germline, CDR1 is SEHNR, CDR2 FQNEAQ (reference sequence). CDR3 coding DNA: TGTGCCAGCAGCTTAGCAGGGGGTAGCAATCAGCCCCAGCATTTT. Its protein product is CASSLAGGSNQPQHF. The full variable domain, with the rest looked up from reference TRBV7-9 and TRBJ1-5, is DTGVSQNPRHKITKRGQNVTFRCDPISEHNRLYWYRQTLGQGPEFLTYFQNEAQLEKSRLLSDRFSAERPKGSFSTLEIQRTEQGDSAMYLCASSLAGGSNQPQHFGDGTRLSIL.

The rearrangement links TRBV6-1 to TRBJ2-4, with D perhaps TRBD2 (6 bases). Trimming cost V 2 bases and J 5 bases, with 13 bases left between them. The CDR3 consists of 15 residues. The germline gives CDR1 MNHNS, CDR2 SASEGT. CDR3 protein: CASSERRVGENIQYF. DNA for the CDR3: TGTGCCAGCAGTGAACGGAGGGTGGGGGAAAACATTCAGTACTTC.

CDR3 coding DNA: TGTGCCAGCAGCCCACACAGGGGGAACTCCTACGAGCAGTACTTC. Its translation is CASSPHRGNSYEQYF. The chain uses TRBV6-5 and TRBJ2-7, with 8 nucleotides matching TRBD1. The CDR3 runs to 15 residues. CDR1 and CDR2 from the germline V gene are MNHEY and SVGAGI. The trim removed 6 bases at V and 0 bases at J, leaving 7 bases unmatched.

The count of this clone is one. J is TRBJ2-7 and V is TRBV7-9; maybe TRBD2 (6 bases). The CDR3 extends over 12 amino acids. The ends were cut back, 6 bases at V and 7 bases at J, with 13 bases in the middle. Germline V gene lookup returns CDR1 SEHNR and CDR2 FQNEAQ (reference sequence). For the CDR3, the DNA is TGTGCCAGCAGAACCACCGGAGGGGAGCAGTACTTC. The encoded protein is CASRTTGGEQYF.

The rearrangement links TRBV10-3 to TRBJ2-3, with D unclear. Per germline, CDR1 ENHRY and CDR2 SYGVKD. CDR3 length: 11 residues. Trimming pared 6 bases from V and 5 bases from J, leaving 6 bases between. The chain's CDR3 is CAIRAVDTQYF. For the CDR3, the DNA is TGTGCCATCAGGGCGGTAGATACGCAGTATTTT.

The V call is TRBV7-2, the J call TRBJ1-6; D remains unclear. The CDR3 runs 18 residues. Trimming cost V 4 bases and J 0 bases, with 16 bases left between them. The germline CDR1 and CDR2 sequences are SGHTA and FQGNSA. CDR3 protein: CASSSQRAVSSYNSPLHF. CDR3 nucleotide sequence: TGTGCCAGCAGCTCCCAGAGGGCAGTCAGCTCCTATAATTCACCCCTCCACTTT.

The rearrangement uses TRBV11-3 and TRBJ2-3; 8 nucleotides agree with TRBD2. Germline V gene data show CDR1 as SGHNT and CDR2 as YENEEA. V lost 5 bases and J lost 4; bases outside the gene matches: 17. This CDR3 is built from 18 residues. The chain's CDR3 is CASSRGGSSGGLADTQYF. DNA for the CDR3: TGTGCCAGCAGCCGAGGGGGTTCGTCGGGGGGGCTGGCAGATACGCAGTATTTT.

The chain joins TRBV18 to TRBJ1-5, with D unclear. CDR1 is KGHSH, CDR2 LQKENI, per germline. This CDR3 region has 13 residues. The ends were cut back, 6 bases at V and 5 bases at J, with 11 bases in the middle. The CDR3 here is CASSRVGDQPQHF. The CDR3 DNA reads TGTGCCAGCTCCCGGGTCGGGGATCAGCCCCAGCATTTT.

About this clone: Germline and junction disagree at one end, which may indicate a read error. V and J are TRBV27 and TRBJ1-2, with D perhaps matching TRBD1 (6 bases). The CDR3 length is 14 residues. Germline values: CDR1 MNHEY, CDR2 SMNVEV (reference sequence). DNA of the CDR3: TGTGCCAGCAGCCCGGACAGCTCTAACTATGGCTACATCTTC. Its protein is CASSPDSSNYGYIF.

The chain combines TRBV2 with TRBJ1-2; unclear D gene. Trimming stripped 5 bases from V and 2 bases from J, with 9 bases between. CDR1 and CDR2 from the germline V gene are SNHLY and FYNNEI. The CDR3 loop spans 13 amino acids. The CDR3 reads CASSREVNYGYTF. CDR3 sequence (DNA): TGTGCCAGCAGTCGGGAAGTAAACTATGGCTACACCTTC.

The chain joins TRBV7-2 to TRBJ1-6, with D uncertain. V was trimmed by 2 bases and J by 10 bases, leaving 9 bases between them. The CDR3 runs to 13 residues. From germline, CDR1 is SGHTA and CDR2 FQGNSA. In nucleotides, the CDR3 is TGTGCCAGCAGCTTATTTCCGGGATCACCCCTCCACTTT. Amino acids: CASSLFPGSPLHF.

This clone occurred once. The rearrangement joins TRBV5-6 to TRBJ2-2; unclear D gene. The CDR3 length is 14 residues. With 3 bases removed from V and 4 bases from J, the gap between germline ends came to 10 bases. The germline gives CDR1 SGHDT, CDR2 YYEEEE. The CDR3 nucleotides read TGTGCCAGCAGCTCGCTAGTGTTCACCGGGGAGCTGTTTTTT. Translation gives CASSSLVFTGELFF.

J is TRBJ2-5 and V is TRBV5-1; a possible D gene is TRBD2 (6 bases). The CDR3 totals 13 residues. The V end lost 4 bases, the J end lost 2 bases, and 9 bases lay between the germline ends. Germline values: CDR1 SGHRS, CDR2 YFSETQ. The CDR3 loop is CASSRLGQETQYF. The CDR3 bases are TGCGCCAGCAGCCGACTAGGTCAAGAGACCCAGTACTTC.

This chain uses TRBV2 with TRBJ1-5; tentative D call: TRBD1 (6 bases). Germline V gene data show CDR1 as SNHLY and CDR2 as FYNNEI. CDR3 length: 15 amino acids. The V end was cut by 8 bases, the J end by 3 bases, with 17 bases between. This CDR3 reads CASQQSQGFNQPQHF. CDR3 in DNA: TGTGCCAGCCAGCAATCTCAGGGGTTCAATCAGCCCCAGCATTTT.

The V gene is TRBV27, the J gene TRBJ2-2; D is possibly TRBD1 (6 bases). V lost 6 bases, J lost 2 bases, and 16 bases lay in between. CDR3 length: 16 residues. Germline V gene lookup returns CDR1 MNHEY and CDR2 SMNVEV (reference sequence). The CDR3 DNA follows: TGTGCCAGCAGCTTTCTTGGACAGCATAACACCGGGGAGCTGTTTTTT. Protein sequence: CASSFLGQHNTGELFF.

This clone has only a few counts. The V gene is TRBV2, the J gene TRBJ1-1; no definite D call. Germline CDR1 and CDR2: SNHLY and FYNNEI. V lost 7 bases and J lost 3, with 9 bases in between. This CDR3 spans 12 amino acids. DNA of the CDR3: TGTGCCAGCAAGGTCGACTACACTGAAGCTTTCTTT. This gives the protein CASKVDYTEAFF. Looking up the rest from reference TRBV2 and TRBJ1-1 gives the full variable domain: EPEVTQTPSHQVTQMGQEVILRCVPISNHLYFYWYRQILGQKVEFLVSFYNNEISEKSEIFDDQFSVERPDGSNFTLKIRSTKLEDSAMYFCASKVDYTEAFFGQGTRLTVV.

The genes are TRBV2 and TRBJ2-2, with 10 bases fitting TRBD2. CDR1 is SNHLY and CDR2 is FYNNEI in the germline V gene. CDR3 length equals 16 residues. V trimming: 3 bases; J trimming: 7 bases; junction bases outside the gene matches: 8. CDR3 nucleotides: TGTGCCAGCAGTGAGGGGAGCGGGAGGGCCGTCGGGGAGCTGTTTTTT. Encoded protein: CASSEGSGRAVGELFF.